These T cell receptor beta chains were read from a single sample in a study of cytomegalovirus exposure and HLA in healthy donors. Repertoires were generated with immunoSEQ multiplex PCR, while TCRdb's copy carries only in-frame clones and drops some. Of 150,000 to 200,000 clones in the sample, 12% are singletons; the top ten hold under 10%. Material: PBMCs. These receptors came from a man in his fifties or sixties in good health and CMV-seropositive. CDR3s include the opening cysteine and the closing phenylalanine or tryptophan. A D gene is named only where the DNA matches it firmly. A clone size is listed for some rows: how often the clone was seen (once, few, many), or a class if it is expanded.

d_call,j_call,v_call,clone_size,cdr3_nt,cdr3_aa
TRBD1,TRBJ1-5,TRBV6-1,.,TGTGCCAGCAGTGAACCTACAGGGGGCTATCAGCCCCAGCATTTT,CASSEPTGGYQPQHF
.,TRBJ1-1,TRBV21-1,.,TGTGCCAGCTCAGGTACGTTGGTAAAGACAGGGTCCAGCGAGACTGAAGCTTTCTTT,CASSGTLVKTGSSETEAFF
.,TRBJ1-3,TRBV5-1,few,TGCGCCAGCACCTCATCAGGTCCTGGAAACACCATATATTTT,CASTSSGPGNTIYF
TRBD1,TRBJ2-1,TRBV5-1,few,TGCGCCAGCAGCATAAGACAGGGGGCCCACAATGAGCAGTTCTTC,CASSIRQGAHNEQFF
.,TRBJ2-1,TRBV5-4,.,TGTGCCAGCAGCTCCCCTAGAAACAATGAGCAGTTCTTC,CASSSPRNNEQFF
TRBD2,TRBJ2-2,TRBV7-3,few,TGTGCCAGCAGCTTAGCGGGGGGAAACACCGGGGAGCTGTTTTTT,CASSLAGGNTGELFF
.,TRBJ2-5,TRBV7-2,.,TGTGCCAGCAGCTTGAGGCGGGAGACCCAGTACTTC,CASSLRRETQYF
TRBD2,TRBJ2-3,TRBV7-3,.,TGTGCCAGCAGCCCAGGGGGGACTAGCGGGGCTACGCAGTATTTT,CASSPGGTSGATQYF
TRBD1,TRBJ1-1,TRBV6-1,few,TGTGCCAGCAGTCGACAGGGGACTGAAGCTTTCTTT,CASSRQGTEAFF
.,TRBJ1-5,TRBV4-3,few,TGCGCCAGCAGCCAAGAGGCCACACATAGCAATCAGCCCCAGCATTTT,CASSQEATHSNQPQHF
TRBD2,TRBJ2-2,TRBV5-1,.,TGCGCCAGCAGCCGAGGGACTAGCGGGGTTTACACCGGGGAGCTGTTTTTT,CASSRGTSGVYTGELFF
.,TRBJ1-6,TRBV5-1,.,TGCGCCAGCAGCTTGAATACAGGGAGCGCAGGATCACCCCTCCACTTT,CASSLNTGSAGSPLHF
TRBD2,TRBJ2-7,TRBV6-5,few,TGTGCCAGCAGTCCCCTAGCGGGGGTCATCTACGAGCAGTACTTC,CASSPLAGVIYEQYF
TRBD1,TRBJ1-1,TRBV18,.,TGTGCCAGCTCACCACTCGACAGGGAGTTGACTGAAGCTTTCTTT,CASSPLDRELTEAFF
TRBD1,TRBJ1-5,TRBV9,.,TGTGCCAGCAGCGCTGGACAGGCCCACCAGCCCCAGCATTTT,CASSAGQAHQPQHF
TRBD2,TRBJ2-5,TRBV5-1,few,TGCGCCAGCAGCTTGACTAGCGGGGGTATCCAAGAGACCCAGTACTTC,CASSLTSGGIQETQYF
TRBD1,TRBJ1-5,TRBV7-9,few,TGTGCCAGCAGCGCCCTCGGACAGGGGGTTCAGCCCCAGCATTTT,CASSALGQGVQPQHF
TRBD2,TRBJ2-3,TRBV7-2,few,TGTGCCAGCAGCCCCGGGACTAGCAGCACAGATACGCAGTATTTT,CASSPGTSSTDTQYF
.,TRBJ2-7,TRBV6-1,.,TGTGCCAGCACAGAGGGCGGAGCCTACGAGCAGTACTTC,CASTEGGAYEQYF
.,TRBJ2-5,TRBV19,few,TGTGCCAGTAGGGAGGACCTTCGGCCCCAAGCGACCCAGTACTTC,CASREDLRPQATQYF
TRBD1,TRBJ1-5,TRBV28,.,TGTGCCAGCAGTTTATTCGGACAGGGCAATCAGCCCCAGCATTTT,CASSLFGQGNQPQHF
.,TRBJ2-5,TRBV11-3,.,TGTGCCAGCAGTCCTTATTCAGGCCTACGGCAAGAGACCCAGTACTTC,CASSPYSGLRQETQYF
TRBD1,TRBJ1-6,TRBV2,few,TGTGCCGGACGACAGGGTGTAGAAAATTCACCCCTCCACTTT,CAGRQGVENSPLHF
TRBD1,TRBJ1-5,TRBV2,few,TGTGCCAGCAGGAGGGGGCAGGGCAGTCAGCCCCAGCATTTT,CASRRGQGSQPQHF
TRBD2,TRBJ2-5,TRBV27,.,TGTGCCAGCAGTCCCCGGGGGGACCGACTAGCGGGGGTAGAGACCCAGTACTTC,CASSPRGDRLAGVETQYF
TRBD1,TRBJ1-1,TRBV5-4,.,TGTGCCACGCAAACAGGGGTTACTGAAGCTTTCTTT,CATQTGVTEAFF
TRBD1,TRBJ1-1,TRBV15,.,TGTGCCACCAGCAGTCGGACAGGGCAAGGAGCTTTCTTT,CATSSRTGQGAFF
.,TRBJ2-4,TRBV5-4,.,TGTGCCAGCAGCTTGGTAGGCAGGGATGACATTCAGTACTTC,CASSLVGRDDIQYF
TRBD2,TRBJ2-3,TRBV6-5,few,TGTGCCAGCGGCCCTAGCGGGGGGGGCGATACGCAGTATTTT,CASGPSGGGDTQYF
.,TRBJ1-1,TRBV19,few,TGTGCCAGTAGGGGGGGTGGGTTCACTGAAGCTTTCTTT,CASRGGGFTEAFF
.,TRBJ2-7,TRBV5-1,few,TGCGCCAGCAGCCCCTTCGGGGGTGAACCCTACGAGCAGTACTTC,CASSPFGGEPYEQYF
.,TRBJ1-5,TRBV4-1,.,TGCGCCAGCAGCCAAGATTGGCCTCCAGGGGAGGGTAGCAATCAGCCCCAGCATTTT,CASSQDWPPGEGSNQPQHF
.,TRBJ1-5,TRBV7-9,.,TGTGCCAGCAGCTTAGACAGGGCACTCAATCAGCCCCAGCATTTT,CASSLDRALNQPQHF
.,TRBJ2-1,TRBV28,few,TGTGCCAGCAGTTTTATCCGGACTCCCGCCTGGCAGTTCTTC,CASSFIRTPAWQFF
.,TRBJ1-2,TRBV5-1,.,TGCGCCAGCAGCCCCCCGGAAGACGAGGTGGGTGGCTACACCTTC,CASSPPEDEVGGYTF
TRBD1,TRBJ1-1,TRBV7-8,.,TGTGCCAGCAGTTTCCGGGACAGCACAACTGAAGCTTTCTTT,CASSFRDSTTEAFF
.,TRBJ1-1,TRBV4-2,few,TGTGCCAGCAGCCAAGATCAGGTTGGCACTGAAGCTTTCTTT,CASSQDQVGTEAFF
TRBD1,TRBJ2-1,TRBV29-1,.,TGCAGCGTTGAAGGCCAGGGGGCAATAAATGAGCAGTTCTTC,CSVEGQGAINEQFF
.,TRBJ2-1,TRBV6-5,few,TGTGCCAGCAGCCCCCCAGGCTACAATGAGCAGTTCTTC,CASSPPGYNEQFF
.,TRBJ1-3,TRBV11-3,few,TGTGCCAGCAGCTTATCAGGGAGGGGAAACACCATATATTTT,CASSLSGRGNTIYF
TRBD1,TRBJ2-5,TRBV19,.,TGTGCCAGTAGTAGAGAAGGGACAGGGAAGACCCAGTACTTC,CASSREGTGKTQYF
TRBD1,TRBJ1-1,TRBV5-1,few,TGCGCCAGCAGCCCCGGGACAGGGGGCGGGGATGAAGCTTTCTTT,CASSPGTGGGDEAFF
.,TRBJ1-2,TRBV6-5,few,TGTGCCAGCTCTGTCGGGAACTATGGCTACACCTTC,CASSVGNYGYTF
.,TRBJ1-6,TRBV4-3,.,TGCGCCAGCAGCCACAGGGGCTCCGATAGGGCACCCCTCCACTTT,CASSHRGSDRAPLHF
TRBD1,TRBJ1-5,TRBV29-1,few,TGCAGCGTTAAAACAGGGGATCAGCCCCAGCATTTT,CSVKTGDQPQHF
.,TRBJ2-5,TRBV10-1,.,TGCGCCAGCAGCGGGGGGACAAATCAAGAGACCCAGTACTTC,CASSGGTNQETQYF
TRBD1,TRBJ2-2,TRBV28,.,TGTGCCAGCAGTTTGGCCGGACAGGGGACCGGGGAGCTGTTTTTT,CASSLAGQGTGELFF
.,TRBJ1-1,TRBV7-9,few,TGTGCCAGCAGCAGCCCCTACGCTGAAGCTTTCTTT,CASSSPYAEAFF
.,TRBJ1-6,TRBV11-3,.,TGTGCCAGCAGCTTAGGGAGGACAGCTAATTCACCCCTCCACTTT,CASSLGRTANSPLHF
.,TRBJ1-4,TRBV4-1,few,TGCGCCAGCAGCCACCTTCCGGGGGGCGAAAATGAAAAACTGTTTTTT,CASSHLPGGENEKLFF
TRBD1,TRBJ1-5,TRBV28,few,TGTGCCAGCAGTCCCACGACAGGGGTAGGGCAGCCCCAGCATTTT,CASSPTTGVGQPQHF
TRBD1,TRBJ1-1,TRBV9,few,TGTGCCAGCAGCGCCCACAGGGGGCTCACTGAAGCTTTCTTT,CASSAHRGLTEAFF
.,TRBJ2-3,TRBV2,few,TGTGCCAGCAGTGAAAATGGACAGACGGGAACAGATACGCAGTATTTT,CASSENGQTGTDTQYF
.,TRBJ2-5,TRBV18,.,TGTGCCAGCTCACTACAGGGCCTAAGTAAAGAGACCCAGTACTTC,CASSLQGLSKETQYF
.,TRBJ2-1,TRBV28,.,TGTGCCATCCGGGAGCCCGGACCTAATGAGCAGTTCTTC,CAIREPGPNEQFF
.,TRBJ1-3,TRBV27,.,TGTGCCAGCAGTCCCTTGGCAGGGGCCTCTGGAAACACCATATATTTT,CASSPLAGASGNTIYF
TRBD2,TRBJ2-1,TRBV27,few,TGTGCCAGCAGTAGGCCGGGACAAAGGCTAGCGGGGGGCAAGAATGAGCAGTTCTTC,CASSRPGQRLAGGKNEQFF